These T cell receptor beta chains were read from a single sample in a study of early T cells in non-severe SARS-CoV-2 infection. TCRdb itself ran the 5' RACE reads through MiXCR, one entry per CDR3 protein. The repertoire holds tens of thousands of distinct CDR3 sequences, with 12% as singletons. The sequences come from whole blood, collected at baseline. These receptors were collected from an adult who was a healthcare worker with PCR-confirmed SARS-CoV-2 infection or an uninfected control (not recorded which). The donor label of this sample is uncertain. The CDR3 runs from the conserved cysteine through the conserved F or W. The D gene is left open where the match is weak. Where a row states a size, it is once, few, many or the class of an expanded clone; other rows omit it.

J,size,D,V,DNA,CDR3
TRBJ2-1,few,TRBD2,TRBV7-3,TGTGCCAGCAGCTTATGGTCTAGCGGGGGCACTTACAATGAGCAGTTCTTC,CASSLWSSGGTYNEQFF
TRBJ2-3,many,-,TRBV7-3,TGTGCCAGCAGCGCCAACACAGGGGATACGCAGTATTTT,CASSANTGDTQYF
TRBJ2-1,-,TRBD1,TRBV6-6,TGTGCCAGCCGGGACAGGGGAAAGCAGTTCTTC,CASRDRGKQFF
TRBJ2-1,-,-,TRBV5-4,TGTGCCAGCAGGGTTCGGGGGCGCAACTACAATGAGCAGTTCTTC,CASRVRGRNYNEQFF
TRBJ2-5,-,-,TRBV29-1,TGCAGCGTGGGGTGGGGCGGGGAGACCCAGTACTTC,CSVGWGGETQYF
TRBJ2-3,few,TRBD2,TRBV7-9,TGTGCCAGCAGCTTAGTGCTAGCGGGGGATTCAGATACGCAGTATTTT,CASSLVLAGDSDTQYF
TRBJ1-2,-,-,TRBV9,TGTGCCAGCAGCCCTCGTCATGGGATCGGGGGAGACTATGGCTACACCTTC,CASSPRHGIGGDYGYTF
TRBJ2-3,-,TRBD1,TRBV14,TGTGCCAGCAGCCGCGGACAGGGATACACAGATACGCAGTATTTT,CASSRGQGYTDTQYF
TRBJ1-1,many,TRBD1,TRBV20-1,TGCAGTGCTGGTGACAGGGGCACTGAAGCTTTCTTT,CSAGDRGTEAFF
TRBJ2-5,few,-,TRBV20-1,TGCAGTGCTAGTCACCGGGGAAAGGTCGGAGAGACCCAGTACTTC,CSASHRGKVGETQYF
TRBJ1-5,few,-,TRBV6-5,TGTGCCAGCAGCCCTCAAGAGGGCAATCAGCCCCAGCATTTT,CASSPQEGNQPQHF
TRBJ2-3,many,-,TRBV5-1,TGCGCCAGCAGCCCTGGCCCTCCGGGGGCAGGGACAGATACGCAGTATTTT,CASSPGPPGAGTDTQYF
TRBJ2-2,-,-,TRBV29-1,TGCAGCGTTGATGGCAAAAACACCGGGGAGCTGTTTTTT,CSVDGKNTGELFF
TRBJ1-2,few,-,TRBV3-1,TGTGCCAGCAGCCAAGATTCGGGTTCCTATGGCTACACCTTC,CASSQDSGSYGYTF
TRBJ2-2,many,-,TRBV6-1,TGTGCCAGCACCCGAAAGGGAGGCACCGGGGAGCTGTTTTTT,CASTRKGGTGELFF
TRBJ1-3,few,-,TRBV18,TGTGCCAGCTCGCGAAACAGGGAGTATAGCTCTGGAAACACCATATATTTT,CASSRNREYSSGNTIYF
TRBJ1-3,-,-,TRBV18,TGTGCCAGCTCCTACGACCGGCCCGGCTCTGGAAACACCATATATTTT,CASSYDRPGSGNTIYF
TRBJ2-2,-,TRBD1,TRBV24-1,TGTGCCACCAGTGACCCCCGACAGGGCAGCGGGGAGCTGTTTTTT,CATSDPRQGSGELFF